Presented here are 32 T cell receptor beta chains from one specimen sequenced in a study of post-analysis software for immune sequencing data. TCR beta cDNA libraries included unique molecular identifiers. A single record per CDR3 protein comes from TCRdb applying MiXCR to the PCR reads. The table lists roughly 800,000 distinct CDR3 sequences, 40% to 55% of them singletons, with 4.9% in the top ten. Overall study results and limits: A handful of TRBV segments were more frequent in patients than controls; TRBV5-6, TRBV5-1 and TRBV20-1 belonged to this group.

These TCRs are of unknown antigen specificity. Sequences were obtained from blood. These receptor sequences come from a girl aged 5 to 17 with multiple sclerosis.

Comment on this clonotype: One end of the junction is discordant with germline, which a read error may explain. CDR3 sequence: CASSLASDRGSTGANVLTF. The CDR3 nucleotides are TGTGCCAGCAGCTTAGCTTCCGACAGAGGGTCAACTGGGGCTAACGTCCTGACTTTC. This chain links TRBV7-8 with TRBJ2-6; either TRBD1 or TRBD2 may supply D (5 bases each). Per germline, CDR1 SGHVS and CDR2 FQNEAQ. The CDR3 is 19 amino acids.

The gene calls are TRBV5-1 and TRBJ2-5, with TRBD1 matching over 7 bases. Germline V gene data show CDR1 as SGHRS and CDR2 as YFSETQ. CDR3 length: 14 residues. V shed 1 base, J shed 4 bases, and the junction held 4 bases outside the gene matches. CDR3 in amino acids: CASSLKPGGETQYF. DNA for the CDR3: TGCGCCAGCAGCTTGAAGCCAGGGGGAGAGACCCAGTACTTC.

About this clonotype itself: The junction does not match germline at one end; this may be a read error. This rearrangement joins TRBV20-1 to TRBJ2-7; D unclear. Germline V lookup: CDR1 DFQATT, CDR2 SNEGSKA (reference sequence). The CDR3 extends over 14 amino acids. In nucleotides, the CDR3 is TGCGGTGCTAGTCCTATAGGTCGAGGATTCGAGCAGTACTTC. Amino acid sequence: CGASPIGRGFEQYF.

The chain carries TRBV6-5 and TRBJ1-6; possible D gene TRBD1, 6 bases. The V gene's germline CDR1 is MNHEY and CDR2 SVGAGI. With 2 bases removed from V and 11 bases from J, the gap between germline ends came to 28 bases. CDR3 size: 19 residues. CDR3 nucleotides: TGTGCCAGCAGTTACAGGGCGGGGGCCAACCCGGAACCAAATCCACCCCTCCACTTT. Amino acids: CASSYRAGANPEPNPPLHF.

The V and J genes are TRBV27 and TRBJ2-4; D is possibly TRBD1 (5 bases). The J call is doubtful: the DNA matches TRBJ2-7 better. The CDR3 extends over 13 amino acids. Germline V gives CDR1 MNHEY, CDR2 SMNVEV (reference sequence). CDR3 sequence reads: CAARRQGSYEQYF. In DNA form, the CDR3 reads TGTGCCGCTCGTAGGCAGGGCTCCTACGAGCAGTACTTC.

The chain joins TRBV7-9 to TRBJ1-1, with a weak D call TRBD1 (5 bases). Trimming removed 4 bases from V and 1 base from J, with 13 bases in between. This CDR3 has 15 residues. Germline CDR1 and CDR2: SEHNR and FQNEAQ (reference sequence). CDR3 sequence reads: CASSSNGAENTEAFF. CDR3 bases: TGTGCCAGCAGCTCGAATGGGGCGGAGAACACTGAAGCTTTCTTT.

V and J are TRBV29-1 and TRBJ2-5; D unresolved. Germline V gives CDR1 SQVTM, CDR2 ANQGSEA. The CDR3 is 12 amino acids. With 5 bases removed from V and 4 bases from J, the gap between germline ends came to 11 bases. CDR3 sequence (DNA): TGCAGCGTTTTGGGATACCCAGAGACCCAGTACTTC. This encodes CSVLGYPETQYF.

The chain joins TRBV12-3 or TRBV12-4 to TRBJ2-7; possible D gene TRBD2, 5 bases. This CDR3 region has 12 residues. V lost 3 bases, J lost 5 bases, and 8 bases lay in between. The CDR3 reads CASSFLGDEQYF. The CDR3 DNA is TGTGCCAGCAGTTTCCTGGGAGACGAGCAGTACTTC.

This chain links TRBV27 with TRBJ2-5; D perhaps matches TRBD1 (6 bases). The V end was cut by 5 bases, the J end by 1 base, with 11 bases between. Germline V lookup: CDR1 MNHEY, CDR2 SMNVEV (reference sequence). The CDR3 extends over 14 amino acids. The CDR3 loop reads CASSRWDTQETQYF. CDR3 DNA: TGTGCCAGCAGTCGTTGGGACACCCAAGAGACCCAGTACTTC.

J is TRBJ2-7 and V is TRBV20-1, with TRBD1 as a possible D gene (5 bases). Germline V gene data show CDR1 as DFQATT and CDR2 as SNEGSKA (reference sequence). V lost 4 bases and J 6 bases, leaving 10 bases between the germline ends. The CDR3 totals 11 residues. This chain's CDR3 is CSATRQTEQYF. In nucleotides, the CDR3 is TGCAGTGCTACTAGACAGACCGAGCAGTACTTC.

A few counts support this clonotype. In DNA form, the CDR3 reads TGTGCCATCAGTGGCGGAGACGGTTTCAGCTATGGCTACACCTTC. Protein product: CAISGGDGFSYGYTF. The chain carries TRBV10-3 and TRBJ1-2, with D unclear. The CDR3 runs to 15 residues. V gave up 4 bases and J gave up 4 bases, with 16 bases separating them. Germline lookup yields CDR1 ENHRY and CDR2 SYGVKD.

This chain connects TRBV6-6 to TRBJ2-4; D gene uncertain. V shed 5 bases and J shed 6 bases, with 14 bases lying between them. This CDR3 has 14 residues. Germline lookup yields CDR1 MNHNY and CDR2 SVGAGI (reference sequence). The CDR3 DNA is TGTGCCAGCAGTCCGGACCTCCTTTCAAACATTCAGTACTTC. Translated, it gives CASSPDLLSNIQYF.

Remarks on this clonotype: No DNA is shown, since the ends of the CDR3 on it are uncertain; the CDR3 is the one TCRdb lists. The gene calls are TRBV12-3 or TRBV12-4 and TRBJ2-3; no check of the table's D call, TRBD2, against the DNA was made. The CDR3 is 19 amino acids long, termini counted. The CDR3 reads CASSLGIAQEFFGPDTQYF.

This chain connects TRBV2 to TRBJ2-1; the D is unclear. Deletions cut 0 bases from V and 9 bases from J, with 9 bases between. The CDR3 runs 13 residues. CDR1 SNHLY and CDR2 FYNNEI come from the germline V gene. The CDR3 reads CASSEAVFSEQFF. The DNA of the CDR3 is TGTGCCAGCAGTGAAGCGGTGTTCAGTGAGCAGTTCTTC.

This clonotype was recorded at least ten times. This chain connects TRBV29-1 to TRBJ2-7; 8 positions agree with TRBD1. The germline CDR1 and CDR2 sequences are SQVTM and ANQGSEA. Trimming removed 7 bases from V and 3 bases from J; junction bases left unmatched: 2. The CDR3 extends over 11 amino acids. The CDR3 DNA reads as TGCAGCGCCGACAGGGGCTACGAGCAGTACTTC. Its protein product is CSADRGYEQYF.

The CDR3 sequence: CASSRGLAETQYF. The CDR3, as DNA: TGCGCCAGCAGTCGGGGACTAGCGGAGACCCAGTACTTC. The V call is TRBV4-3, the J call TRBJ2-5; 10 bases are shared with TRBD2. Germline CDR1 and CDR2: LGHNA and YSLEER. After removal of 6 bases from V and 5 bases from J, the junction contained 3 bases not matched to a gene. The CDR3 covers 13 residues.

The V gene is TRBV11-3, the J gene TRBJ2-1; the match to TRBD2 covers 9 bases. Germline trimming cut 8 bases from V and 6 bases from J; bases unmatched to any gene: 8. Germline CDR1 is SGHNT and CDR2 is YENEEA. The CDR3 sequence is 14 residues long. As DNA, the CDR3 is TGTGCCAGCCAAAGGCGGGAGGGCCTCAATGAGCAGTTCTTC. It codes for CASQRREGLNEQFF.

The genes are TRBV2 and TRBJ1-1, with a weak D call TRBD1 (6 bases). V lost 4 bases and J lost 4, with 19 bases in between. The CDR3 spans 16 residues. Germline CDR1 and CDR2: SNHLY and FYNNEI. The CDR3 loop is CASSGPPEGDFTEAFF. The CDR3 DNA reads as TGTGCCAGCAGTGGGCCCCCCGAGGGGGATTTCACTGAAGCTTTCTTT.

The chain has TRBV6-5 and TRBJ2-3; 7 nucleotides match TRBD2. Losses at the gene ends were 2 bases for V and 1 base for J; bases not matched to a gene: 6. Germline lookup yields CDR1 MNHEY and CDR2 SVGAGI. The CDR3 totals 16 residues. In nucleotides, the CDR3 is TGTGCCAGCAGTTACATGTGGGGGGGGGGCACAGATACGCAGTATTTT. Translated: CASSYMWGGGTDTQYF.

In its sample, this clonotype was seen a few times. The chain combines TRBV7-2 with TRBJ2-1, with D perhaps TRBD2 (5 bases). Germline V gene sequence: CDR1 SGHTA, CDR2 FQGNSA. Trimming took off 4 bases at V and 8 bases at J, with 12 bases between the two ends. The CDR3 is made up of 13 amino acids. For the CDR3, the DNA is TGTGCCAGCAGCTCCTCTCGGAGGTATGAGCAGTTCTTC. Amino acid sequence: CASSSSRRYEQFF.

CDR3 sequence reads: CASSFKIGDSYSYEQYF. The CDR3 DNA reads as TGTGCCAGCAGTTTCAAGATCGGTGACTCCTACTCCTACGAGCAGTACTTC. The chain combines TRBV27 with TRBJ2-7; no clear D gene. Trimming took 3 bases from V and 0 from J, leaving 18 bases between them. The CDR3 runs 17 residues. Germline assignment: CDR1 MNHEY and CDR2 SMNVEV (reference sequence).

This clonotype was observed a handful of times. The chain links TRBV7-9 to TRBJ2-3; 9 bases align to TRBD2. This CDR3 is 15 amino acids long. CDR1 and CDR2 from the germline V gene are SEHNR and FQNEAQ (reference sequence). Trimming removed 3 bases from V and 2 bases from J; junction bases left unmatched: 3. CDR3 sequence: CASSFIAGDTDTQYF. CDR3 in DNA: TGTGCCAGCAGCTTTATAGCGGGAGACACAGATACGCAGTATTTT.

Written as DNA, the CDR3 is TGTGCCACCAGCAGCCAACTAGCGGGAGGGGCAGATACGCAGTATTTT. Protein: CATSSQLAGGADTQYF. This chain links TRBV15 with TRBJ2-3, with TRBD2 matching over 13 bases. Trimming at V came to 3 bases and at J to 4 bases, leaving 4 bases not matched to a gene. CDR1 is LNHNV and CDR2 is YYDKDF in the germline V gene (reference sequence). This CDR3 is built from 16 residues.

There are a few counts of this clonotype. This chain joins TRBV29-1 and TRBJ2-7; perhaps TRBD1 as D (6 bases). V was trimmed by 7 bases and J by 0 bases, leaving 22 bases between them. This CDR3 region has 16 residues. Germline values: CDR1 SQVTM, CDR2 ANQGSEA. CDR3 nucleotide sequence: TGCAGCGGCCACGGGGCCGGGACACCGAGCTCCTACGAGCAGTACTTC. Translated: CSGHGAGTPSSYEQYF.

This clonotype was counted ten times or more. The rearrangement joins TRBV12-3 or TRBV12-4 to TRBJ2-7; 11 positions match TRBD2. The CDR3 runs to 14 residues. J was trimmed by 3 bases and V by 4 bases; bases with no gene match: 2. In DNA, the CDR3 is TGTGCCAGCAGTTGGGGGACTAGCGGCTACGAGCAGTACTTC. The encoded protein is CASSWGTSGYEQYF.

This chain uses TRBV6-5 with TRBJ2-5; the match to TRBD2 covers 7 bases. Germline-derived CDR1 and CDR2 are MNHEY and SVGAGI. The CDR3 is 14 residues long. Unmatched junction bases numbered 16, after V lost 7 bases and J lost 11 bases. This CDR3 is CASKEGTTHNEQYF. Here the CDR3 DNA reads TGTGCCAGCAAAGAGGGGACTACCCACAATGAGCAGTACTTC.

The CDR3 here is CASSLGDPYQNEQFF. The DNA for the CDR3 is TGTGCCAGCAGTTTGGGGGACCCCTACCAGAATGAGCAGTTCTTC. This sequence joins TRBV12-3 or TRBV12-4 and TRBJ2-1; D possibly uses TRBD1 or TRBD2 (5 bases each). V lost 3 bases, J lost 7 bases, and 16 bases lay in between. This CDR3 has 15 residues.

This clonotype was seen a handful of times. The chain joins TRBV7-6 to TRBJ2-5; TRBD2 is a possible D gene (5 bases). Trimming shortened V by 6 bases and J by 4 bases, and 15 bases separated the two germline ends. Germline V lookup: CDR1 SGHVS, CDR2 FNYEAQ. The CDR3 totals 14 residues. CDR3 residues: CASSAGLVRETQYF. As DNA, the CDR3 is TGTGCCAGCAGTGCGGGTTTGGTAAGAGAGACCCAGTACTTC.

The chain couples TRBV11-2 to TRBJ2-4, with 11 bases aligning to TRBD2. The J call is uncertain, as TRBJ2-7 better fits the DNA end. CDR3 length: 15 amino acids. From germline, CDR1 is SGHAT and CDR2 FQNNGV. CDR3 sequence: CASSFSSGRSGEQYF. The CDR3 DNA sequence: TGTGCCAGCAGCTTTTCTAGCGGGAGGTCGGGCGAGCAGTACTTC.

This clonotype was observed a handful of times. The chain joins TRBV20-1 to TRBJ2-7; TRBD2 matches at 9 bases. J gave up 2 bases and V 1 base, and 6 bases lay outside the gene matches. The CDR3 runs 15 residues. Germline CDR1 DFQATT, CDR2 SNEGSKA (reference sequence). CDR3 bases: TGCAGTGCTAGAGTACCTAGCGGGACAACCTACGAGCAGTACTTC. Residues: CSARVPSGTTYEQYF.

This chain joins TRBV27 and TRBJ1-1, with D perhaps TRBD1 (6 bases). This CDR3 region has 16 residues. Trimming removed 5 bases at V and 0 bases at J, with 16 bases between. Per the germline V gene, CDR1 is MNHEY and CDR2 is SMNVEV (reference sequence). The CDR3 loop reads CASSPQVGTLNTEAFF. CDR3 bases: TGTGCCAGCAGTCCACAAGTCGGGACACTGAACACTGAAGCTTTCTTT.

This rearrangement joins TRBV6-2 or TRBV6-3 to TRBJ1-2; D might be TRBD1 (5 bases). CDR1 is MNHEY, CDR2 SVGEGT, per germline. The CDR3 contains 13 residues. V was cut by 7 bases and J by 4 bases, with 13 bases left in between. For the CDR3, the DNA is TGTGCCAGCACGAGTGGGGGAATCTATGGCTACACCTTC. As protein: CASTSGGIYGYTF.